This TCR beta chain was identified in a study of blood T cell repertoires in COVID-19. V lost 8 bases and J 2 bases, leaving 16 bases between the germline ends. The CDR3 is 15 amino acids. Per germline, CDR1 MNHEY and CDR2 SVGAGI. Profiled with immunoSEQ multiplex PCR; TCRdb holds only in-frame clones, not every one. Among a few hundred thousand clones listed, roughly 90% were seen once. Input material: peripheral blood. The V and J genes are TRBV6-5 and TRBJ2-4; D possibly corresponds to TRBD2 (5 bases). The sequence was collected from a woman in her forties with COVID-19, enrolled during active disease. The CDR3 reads CASVGSGEPKNIQYF. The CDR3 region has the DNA TGTGCCAGCGTTGGGAGTGGCGAACCCAAAAACATTCAGTACTTC.